This TCR beta chain was retrieved from a study of T cell repertoires in cytomegalovirus infection. As for the study in general: Shared public TCR beta signatures pointed to both CMV infection and a matching HLA type.

TCRdb redid the calling of the reads with MiXCR, one entry per CDR3 protein. Of about 890,000 distinct CDR3 sequences in the sample, roughly 31% were seen once. Per the germline V gene, CDR1 is SGHVS and CDR2 is FQNEAQ. This CDR3 comprises 16 residues. Worth noting for this clonotype: Antigen specificity is unknown. One junction end disagrees with the germline gene, perhaps due to a read error.

The origin of this receptor is a human donor in good health (CMV status not recorded). Some clones in this sample may be carry-over from other donors' samples. The chain is built from TRBV7-8 and TRBJ1-2; a weak D match, TRBD1 (5 bases). Sequencing was performed on cultured CD8+ T cells from PBMCs, taken from culture after CMV antigen stimulation. CDR3 coding DNA: TGTGCCAGCAGCTTACCAACCGGGCGGGGCGTCTATAGCTACACCTTC. Translated, it gives CASSLPTGRGVYSYTF.